These T cell receptor beta chains were read from a single sample in a study of T cell responses to AZD1222 COVID-19 vaccine. The repertoire was sequenced with immunoSEQ multiplex PCR; TCRdb's copy has only in-frame clones and lacks some. Of about 72,000 clones listed, roughly 87% were seen once; the top ten hold around 24%. The sample was peripheral blood, taken on day 0 of AZD1222 vaccination. These receptors were collected from an adult in good health. Both conserved end residues are part of each CDR3. A D gene is named only where the DNA matches it firmly. Expanded clones are given a class, and other clones once, few, many or no size at all.

j_gene | abundance | d_gene | v_gene | CDR3nt | CDR3aa
TRBJ2-4 | NA | NA | TRBV19 | TGTGCCAGTAGTACCAGGGAGAAAAACATTCAGTACTTC | CASSTREKNIQYF
TRBJ1-6 | NA | NA | TRBV28 | TGTGCCAGCATCTCGAACTGGGGGGCCTATAATTCACCCCTCCACTTT | CASISNWGAYNSPLHF
TRBJ1-6 | NA | NA | TRBV2 | TGTGCCAGCAGTGAATGGTGGGATTCACCCCTCCACTTT | CASSEWWDSPLHF
TRBJ2-3 | NA | NA | TRBV7-2 | TGTGCCAGCAGCCCCAATAGCGGTACGGGCACAGATACGCAGTATTTT | CASSPNSGTGTDTQYF
TRBJ1-1 | NA | NA | TRBV5-1 | TGCGCCAGCAGTTCAAACACTGAAGCTTTCTTT | CASSSNTEAFF
TRBJ2-5 | NA | NA | TRBV5-6 | TGTGCCAGCAGCTTGGCGGGACTCCGAAAAGAGACCCAGTACTTC | CASSLAGLRKETQYF
TRBJ1-6 | NA | NA | TRBV2 | TGTGCCAGCAGTGAAAGCAGGGTGGGTTCACCCCTCCACTTT | CASSESRVGSPLHF
TRBJ1-2 | NA | NA | TRBV6-2/TRBV6-3 | TGTGCCAGCAGTACCTCCCCTTACGACAGACCAAACTATGGCTACACCTTC | CASSTSPYDRPNYGYTF
TRBJ1-2 | NA | NA | TRBV9 | TGTGCCAGCAGCGTAGCTGGGGTGAGCTATGGCTACACCTTC | CASSVAGVSYGYTF
TRBJ1-6 | once | TRBD1 | TRBV6-5 | TGTGCCAGCAGGACCGGGACAGGGGCTTCACCCCTCCACTTT | CASRTGTGASPLHF
TRBJ2-2 | NA | TRBD2 | TRBV27 | TGTGCCAGCAGTCCGGGGGGTTATGTGGCCGGGGAGCTGTTTTTT | CASSPGGYVAGELFF
TRBJ2-5 | NA | TRBD2 | TRBV6-6 | TGTGCCAGCAGTCACCGACCCCGACTAGCGGGGGGGCAGACCCAGTACTTC | CASSHRPRLAGGQTQYF
TRBJ1-1 | NA | NA | TRBV9 | TGTGCCAGCGGCCGAGAGGGGAACACTGAAGCTTTCTTT | CASGREGNTEAFF
TRBJ1-2 | NA | NA | TRBV27 | TGTGCCAGCAGTTTAGCCCGTGGGGATGGCTACACCTTC | CASSLARGDGYTF
TRBJ2-3 | once | NA | TRBV5-1 | TGCGCCAGCAGCTACCAAAGCGGAAGCACAGATACGCAGTATTTT | CASSYQSGSTDTQYF
TRBJ2-1 | NA | TRBD2 | TRBV28 | TGTGCCAGCTCGTATCGGGGGGGGCAGTTCTTC | CASSYRGGQFF
TRBJ2-1 | NA | TRBD2 | TRBV11-3 | TGTGCCAGCAGCTTAACCGGGGGGGCCTCCAATGAGCAGTTCTTC | CASSLTGGASNEQFF
TRBJ1-1 | NA | TRBD1 | TRBV29-1 | TGCAGCGTTTGGGACAGGTGGGGTAGCACTGAAGCTTTCTTT | CSVWDRWGSTEAFF
TRBJ1-1 | NA | TRBD1 | TRBV27 | TGTGCCAGCAGGTATGACAGGGATGCGACTGAAGCTTTCTTT | CASRYDRDATEAFF
TRBJ2-2 | few | NA | TRBV5-5 | TGTGCCAGCAGCCTAGCCGACACCGGGGAGCTGTTTTTT | CASSLADTGELFF
TRBJ2-7 | NA | NA | TRBV12-3/TRBV12-4 | TGTGCCAGCACCTGGGACCTATCCTACGAGCAGTACTTC | CASTWDLSYEQYF
TRBJ2-7 | NA | NA | TRBV5-8 | TGTGCCAGCAGCCCTATCACCGTGTCCTCCGAGCAGTACTTC | CASSPITVSSEQYF
TRBJ2-1 | once | NA | TRBV5-6 | TGTGCCAGCAGCTTGGGGGACTTTTACAATGAGCAGTTCTTC | CASSLGDFYNEQFF
TRBJ2-5 | few | NA | TRBV10-3 | TGTGCCATCGGGGAGTCTCCCCAGTACTTC | CAIGESPQYF
TRBJ2-1 | NA | NA | TRBV5-1 | TGCGCCAGCAGCTTGCGAAGTTCTGGGACGGGCTCCTACAATGAGCAGTTCTTC | CASSLRSSGTGSYNEQFF
TRBJ2-3 | once | NA | TRBV3-1/TRBV3-2 | TGTGCCACTTCACTCACAGATACGCAGTATTTT | CATSLTDTQYF
TRBJ1-5 | NA | TRBD1 | TRBV6-5 | TGTGCCAGCATTATGACAGGGGGCAATCAGCCCCAGCATTTT | CASIMTGGNQPQHF
TRBJ2-3 | NA | TRBD1 | TRBV6-4 | TGTGCCAGCAGTGGAAGGACAGGGTCGACAGATACGCAGTATTTT | CASSGRTGSTDTQYF
TRBJ1-2 | once | NA | TRBV7-2 | TGTGCCAGCAGTTTAGGAGGACCGTCGGTGAACTATGGCTACACCTTC | CASSLGGPSVNYGYTF
TRBJ1-1 | NA | NA | TRBV6-5 | TGTGCCAGCAGTAAACAGGGAGATGAAGCTTTCTTT | CASSKQGDEAFF
TRBJ1-4 | NA | TRBD1 | TRBV5-4 | TGTGCCAGCAGCTTTAGACAGGGAGACGAAAAACTGTTTTTT | CASSFRQGDEKLFF
TRBJ1-1 | NA | NA | TRBV6-1 | TGTGCCAGCAGTGAAATAGGGGGTCGAGCTTTCTTT | CASSEIGGRAFF
TRBJ1-1 | NA | TRBD1 | TRBV5-4 | TGTGCCAGCAGCTTGCAGGGGGCCCGTGAAGCTTTCTTT | CASSLQGAREAFF
TRBJ2-3 | NA | NA | TRBV30 | TGTGCCTGGAGTGCGGATGGGGGTTTCGCCCCAGATACGCAGTATTTT | CAWSADGGFAPDTQYF
TRBJ2-1 | NA | TRBD2 | TRBV2 | TGTGCCAGCAGTGACCGGGGGGGCTCCTACAATGAGCAGTTCTTC | CASSDRGGSYNEQFF
TRBJ1-1 | NA | NA | TRBV4-1 | TGCGCCAGCAGCCAAGGGACCCATCGGGTCACTGAAGCTTTCTTT | CASSQGTHRVTEAFF
TRBJ2-5 | NA | NA | TRBV11-2 | TGTGCCAGCAGCTTAGATTCGGCCGTGGAGACCCAGTACTTC | CASSLDSAVETQYF
TRBJ1-2 | NA | TRBD1 | TRBV2 | TGTGCCAGCAAGGGGGCGGGCTATGGCTACACCTTC | CASKGAGYGYTF
TRBJ2-7 | NA | NA | TRBV7-3 | TGTGCCAGCAGCCCAATGGCGGACTCCAACGAGCAGTACTTC | CASSPMADSNEQYF
TRBJ1-1 | NA | NA | TRBV7-9 | TGTGCCAGCACCAAGCTCTCGGACACTGAAGCTTTCTTT | CASTKLSDTEAFF
TRBJ1-6 | NA | NA | TRBV19 | TGTGCCAGTAGTATAGATCCCGGCGCCTATAATTCACCCCTCCACTTT | CASSIDPGAYNSPLHF
TRBJ1-2 | NA | NA | TRBV7-3 | TGTGCCAGCAGCTTAAGAGATTGGGGCTACACCTTC | CASSLRDWGYTF
TRBJ1-5 | NA | NA | TRBV5-8 | TGTGCCAGCAGCCCAGGACCCAATCAGCCCCAGCATTTT | CASSPGPNQPQHF
TRBJ2-1 | NA | NA | TRBV19 | TGTGCCAGTAGTATAAAGGAGGGGGAGACCTACAATGAGCAGTTCTTC | CASSIKEGETYNEQFF
TRBJ2-3 | NA | NA | TRBV5-6 | TGTGCCAGCAGCTTGGGGACACAGGCCGACCGGTATTTT | CASSLGTQADRYF
TRBJ1-4 | NA | NA | TRBV15 | TGTGCCACCAAGGCACTGCAGACTAATGAAAAACTGTTTTTT | CATKALQTNEKLFF
TRBJ1-1 | once | NA | TRBV19 | TGTGCCAGTAGTATCGGGGGGCAGGAGGGGGCTTTCTTT | CASSIGGQEGAFF
TRBJ1-1 | NA | NA | TRBV19 | TGTGCCAGTCTGGAGGGGTACGACACTGAAGCTTTCTTT | CASLEGYDTEAFF
TRBJ2-2 | NA | NA | TRBV7-3 | TGTGCCAGCAGCCAGGACGCAGGGATCGGGGAGCTGTTTTTT | CASSQDAGIGELFF
TRBJ2-5 | NA | TRBD1 | TRBV30 | TGTGCCTGGAGTAGACCGGGACAGTTCCAAGAGACCCAGTACTTC | CAWSRPGQFQETQYF
TRBJ2-2 | NA | TRBD1 | TRBV7-2 | TGTGCCAGCAGCTCCCGTCCAGGGGGAATTAACACCGGGGAGCTGTTTTTT | CASSSRPGGINTGELFF
TRBJ2-6 | NA | NA | TRBV5-6 | TGTGCCAGCAGCTTGGGTTGGGGACGAGGGGCCAACGTCCTGACTTTC | CASSLGWGRGANVLTF
TRBJ2-3 | NA | TRBD2 | TRBV9 | TGTGCCAGCAGCGCGGACGGACTAGCCGGGGGAGATACGCAGTATTTT | CASSADGLAGGDTQYF
TRBJ1-1 | NA | NA | TRBV29-1 | TGCAGCGTTGATAGGGGTGGCGAAGCTTTCTTT | CSVDRGGEAFF
TRBJ2-3 | NA | NA | TRBV4-3 | TGCGCCAGCAGCCAGTCCCTCGCTTCGACTAACCAGTATTTT | CASSQSLASTNQYF
TRBJ2-7 | NA | NA | TRBV6-5 | TGTGCCAGCAGATTCTTCTCTGACGGTCCCTACGAGCAGTACTTC | CASRFFSDGPYEQYF
TRBJ2-5 | NA | NA | TRBV3-1/TRBV3-2 | TGTGCCAGCAGCCATGGGACGGCCCGGACCCAGTACTTC | CASSHGTARTQYF